Shown below are 18 T cell receptor beta chains from a single sample sequenced in a study of CD8 T cells in Susac syndrome. Reverse transcription used about 0.45 to 1 ug RNA and random hexamers. TCRdb ran MiXCR on the immunoSEQ multiplex PCR reads and lists one entry per CDR3 protein. The sample yields 95,000 to 150,000 distinct CDR3 sequences, roughly 95% seen once. Sequenced: CD4+ T cells from PBMCs. These receptors were obtained from a human donor with Susac syndrome.

The CDR3 DNA sequence: TGCAGTGCTAGAGATGAAAGGAGAACCTATGGCTACACCTTC. Translation gives CSARDERRTYGYTF. J is TRBJ1-2 and V is TRBV20-1; D is uncertain. Trimming cost V 0 bases and J 4 bases, with 12 bases left between them. CDR1 DFQATT and CDR2 SNEGSKA come from the germline V gene (reference sequence). The length of the CDR3 is 14 residues.

This rearrangement joins TRBV30 to TRBJ2-1; D gene uncertain. With 4 bases removed from V and 0 bases from J, the gap between germline ends came to 10 bases. The V gene's germline CDR1 is GTSNPN and CDR2 SVGIG (reference sequence). The CDR3 covers 14 residues. The CDR3 reads CAWTQARSYNEQFF. The CDR3 DNA follows: TGTGCCTGGACGCAGGCCCGCTCCTACAATGAGCAGTTCTTC.

The chain carries TRBV20-1 and TRBJ1-3; no clear D gene. Trimming removed 1 base from V and 2 bases from J, with 9 bases in between. Per germline, CDR1 DFQATT and CDR2 SNEGSKA (reference sequence). The CDR3 spans 14 residues. CDR3 nucleotide sequence: TGCAGTGCTAGAGCGCCAAGACCTGGAAACACCATATATTTT. Its protein is CSARAPRPGNTIYF.

The chain is built from TRBV20-1 and TRBJ2-1; 13 bases match TRBD2. CDR1 is DFQATT, CDR2 SNEGSKA, per germline (reference sequence). V dropped 5 bases and J dropped 9; count of bases not matched to a gene: 10. This CDR3 contains 15 residues. The CDR3 is CSAPVTSGRLGEQFF. The CDR3, as DNA: TGCAGTGCTCCCGTGACTAGCGGGAGGCTTGGTGAGCAGTTCTTC.

The chain has TRBV29-1 and TRBJ2-7; 12 bases fit TRBD2. Trimming took 7 bases from V and 6 from J; bases not matched to a gene: 4. The CDR3 consists of 12 residues. CDR1 is SQVTM and CDR2 is ANQGSEA in the germline V gene. This chain's CDR3 is CSGGLAGGEQYF. The CDR3 DNA follows: TGCAGCGGGGGACTAGCGGGTGGCGAGCAGTACTTC.

The chain recombines TRBV11-2 with TRBJ2-3; 12 bases fit TRBD2. The V gene's germline CDR1 is SGHAT and CDR2 FQNNGV. The CDR3 spans 17 residues. The ends lost 5 bases at V and 2 bases at J; junction bases unmatched: 8. DNA of the CDR3: TGTGCCAGCAGCCCGAGGACTAGCGGGATGAACACAGATACGCAGTATTTT. It codes for CASSPRTSGMNTDTQYF. Full variable domain (missing parts from reference TRBV11-2 and TRBJ2-3): EAGVAQSPRYKIIEKRQSVAFWCNPISGHATLYWYQQILGQGPKLLIQFQNNGVVDDSQLPKDRFSAERLKGVDSTLKIQPAKLEDSAVYLCASSPRTSGMNTDTQYFGPGTRLTVL.

The genes are TRBV5-6 and TRBJ2-1; 7 bases agree with TRBD2. The CDR3 extends over 14 amino acids. From germline, CDR1 is SGHDT and CDR2 YYEEEE. With V trimmed by 4 bases and J by 6 bases, 7 bases remained unmatched. CDR3 loop: CASSHRDYLNEQFF. DNA for the CDR3: TGTGCCAGCAGCCACCGGGACTATCTCAATGAGCAGTTCTTC.

This rearrangement joins TRBV2 to TRBJ2-5, with TRBD2 matching 8 bases. CDR1 is SNHLY and CDR2 is FYNNEI in the germline V gene. The ends lost 11 bases at V and 5 bases at J; junction bases unmatched: 10. The CDR3 is 13 residues long. CDR3 nucleotides: TGTGCCGCCAGCGGGAGCGGGGATGAGACCCAGTACTTC. Translating it yields CAASGSGDETQYF. Complete variable domain (other parts from reference TRBV2 and TRBJ2-5): EPEVTQTPSHQVTQMGQEVILRCVPISNHLYFYWYRQILGQKVEFLVSFYNNEISEKSEIFDDQFSVERPDGSNFTLKIRSTKLEDSAMYFCAASGSGDETQYFGPGTRLLVL.

This clonotype came up once. This chain uses TRBV2 with TRBJ1-2; D is possibly TRBD1 (5 bases). Germline-derived CDR1 and CDR2 are SNHLY and FYNNEI. This CDR3 comprises 14 residues. V lost 0 bases and J lost 5, with 10 bases in between. The CDR3 reads CASSEARQPYGYTF. The DNA for the CDR3 is TGTGCCAGCAGTGAAGCTCGACAGCCGTATGGCTACACCTTC.

The chain is built from TRBV2 and TRBJ1-1, with D unclear. Deletions cut 4 bases from V and 1 base from J, with 4 bases between. The germline V gene encodes CDR1 SNHLY and CDR2 FYNNEI. The CDR3 totals 12 residues. Written as DNA, the CDR3 is TGTGCCAGCAGTGCAGAGAACACTGAAGCTTTCTTT. Translated, it gives CASSAENTEAFF. Complete variable domain (other parts from reference TRBV2 and TRBJ1-1): EPEVTQTPSHQVTQMGQEVILRCVPISNHLYFYWYRQILGQKVEFLVSFYNNEISEKSEIFDDQFSVERPDGSNFTLKIRSTKLEDSAMYFCASSAENTEAFFGQGTRLTVV.

V and J are TRBV4-3 and TRBJ1-1, with TRBD1 matching over 7 bases. The CDR3 sequence is 17 residues long. Trimming cost V 1 base and J 0 bases; bases outside gene matches: 8. Per the germline V gene, CDR1 is LGHNA and CDR2 is YSLEER. In DNA form, the CDR3 reads TGCGCCAGCAGCCAAGCTACGACAGGGCGGATGAACACTGAAGCTTTCTTT. Residues: CASSQATTGRMNTEAFF.

This clonotype has more than one count but fewer than ten. The chain couples TRBV19 to TRBJ1-2; TRBD1 agrees at 7 bases. The CDR3 extends over 13 amino acids. CDR1 and CDR2 from the germline V gene are LNHDA and SQIVND (reference sequence). Trimming at V came to 8 bases and at J to 1 base, leaving 4 bases not matched to a gene. CDR3 in DNA: TGTGCCAGTCGCCGGGACAGTAACTATGGCTACACCTTC. It translates to CASRRDSNYGYTF.

V is TRBV29-1 and J is TRBJ1-1; the D gene is possibly TRBD1 (5 bases). This CDR3 contains 14 residues. Germline CDR1 SQVTM, CDR2 ANQGSEA. The germline V and J ends were trimmed by 3 bases and 1 base, with 12 bases remaining between them. The CDR3 region is CSVESGGANTEAFF. As DNA, the CDR3 is TGCAGCGTTGAGAGCGGTGGGGCGAACACTGAAGCTTTCTTT.

CDR3 coding DNA: TGTGCCAGCAGTTTTTTCTTACCCGGGGAGCTGTTTTTT. Amino acids: CASSFFLPGELFF. The chain carries TRBV12-3 or TRBV12-4 and TRBJ2-2; D unclear. The CDR3 runs 13 residues. V lost 3 bases, J lost 6 bases, and 8 bases lay in between.

The chain employs TRBV20-1 and TRBJ1-1; D gene ambiguous. Trimming stripped 3 bases from V and 3 bases from J, with 17 bases between. Germline V gene sequence: CDR1 DFQATT, CDR2 SNEGSKA (reference sequence). The CDR3 totals 15 residues. The CDR3 loop is CSASDAGIGDTEAFF. The CDR3 region has the DNA TGCAGTGCTAGCGACGCCGGGATCGGAGACACTGAAGCTTTCTTT.

This sequence joins TRBV24-1 and TRBJ2-1; maybe TRBD2 (6 bases). Trimming took off 6 bases at V and 8 bases at J, with 16 bases between the two ends. The germline V gene encodes CDR1 KGHDR and CDR2 SFDVKD. The CDR3 covers 14 residues. The CDR3 nucleotides read TGTGCCACCAGTCCCCTGGCCGGGAGAGATGAGCAGTTCTTC. It yields the protein CATSPLAGRDEQFF.

V and J are TRBV19 and TRBJ2-2; 7 positions match TRBD1. Trimming cost V 5 bases and J 0 bases; bases outside gene matches: 6. The CDR3 sequence is 16 residues long. Germline CDR1 reads LNHDA; CDR2 reads SQIVND (reference sequence). The CDR3 DNA reads as TGTGCCAGTAGTGTTCGGGACAGAACGAACACCGGGGAGCTGTTTTTT. It encodes CASSVRDRTNTGELFF.

The V call is TRBV19, the J call TRBJ2-5; 8 nucleotides line up with TRBD1. Trimming at V came to 7 bases and at J to 0 bases, leaving 4 bases not matched to a gene. CDR1 LNHDA and CDR2 SQIVND come from the germline V gene (reference sequence). The CDR3 covers 14 residues. The DNA for the CDR3 is TGTGCCAGTACCGGGACAGGCTACCAAGAGACCCAGTACTTC. It specifies CASTGTGYQETQYF. Full variable domain (missing parts from reference TRBV19 and TRBJ2-5): DGGITQSPKYLFRKEGQNVTLSCEQNLNHDAMYWYRQDPGQGLRLIYYSQIVNDFQKGDIAEGYSVSREKKESFPLTVTSAQKNPTAFYLCASTGTGYQETQYFGPGTRLLVL.